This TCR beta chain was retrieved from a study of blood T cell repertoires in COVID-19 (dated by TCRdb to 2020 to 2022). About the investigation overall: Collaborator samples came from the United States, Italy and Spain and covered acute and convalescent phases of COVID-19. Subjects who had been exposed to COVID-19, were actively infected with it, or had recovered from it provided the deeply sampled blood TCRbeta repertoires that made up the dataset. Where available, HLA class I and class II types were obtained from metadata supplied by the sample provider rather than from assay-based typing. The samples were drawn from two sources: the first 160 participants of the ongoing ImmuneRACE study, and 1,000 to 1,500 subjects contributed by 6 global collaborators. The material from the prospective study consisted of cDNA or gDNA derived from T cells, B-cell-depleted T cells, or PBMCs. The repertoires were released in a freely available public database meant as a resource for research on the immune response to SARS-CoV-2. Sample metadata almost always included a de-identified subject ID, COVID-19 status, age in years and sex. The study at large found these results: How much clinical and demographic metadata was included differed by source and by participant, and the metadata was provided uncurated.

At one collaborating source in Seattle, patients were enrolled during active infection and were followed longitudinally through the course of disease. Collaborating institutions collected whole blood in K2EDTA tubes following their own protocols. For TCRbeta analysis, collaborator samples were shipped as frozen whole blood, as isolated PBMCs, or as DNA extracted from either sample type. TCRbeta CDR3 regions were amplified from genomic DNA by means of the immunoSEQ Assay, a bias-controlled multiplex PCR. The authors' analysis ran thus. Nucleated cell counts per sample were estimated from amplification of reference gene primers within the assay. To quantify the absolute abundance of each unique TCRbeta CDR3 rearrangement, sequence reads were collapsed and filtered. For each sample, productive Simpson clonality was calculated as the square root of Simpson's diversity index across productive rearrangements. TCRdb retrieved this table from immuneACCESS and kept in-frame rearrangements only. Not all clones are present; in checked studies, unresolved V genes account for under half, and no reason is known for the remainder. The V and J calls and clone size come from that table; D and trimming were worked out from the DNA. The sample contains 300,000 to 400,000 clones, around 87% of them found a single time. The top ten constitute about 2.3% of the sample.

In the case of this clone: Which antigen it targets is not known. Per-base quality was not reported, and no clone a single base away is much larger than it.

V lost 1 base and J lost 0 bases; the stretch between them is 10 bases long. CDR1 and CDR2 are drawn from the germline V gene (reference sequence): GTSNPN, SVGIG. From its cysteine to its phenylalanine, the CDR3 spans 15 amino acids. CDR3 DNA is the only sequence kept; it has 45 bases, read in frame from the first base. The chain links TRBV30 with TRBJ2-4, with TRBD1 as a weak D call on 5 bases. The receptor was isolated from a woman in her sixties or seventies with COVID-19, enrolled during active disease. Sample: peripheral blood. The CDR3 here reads CAWSGGRIAKNIQYF. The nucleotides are TGTGCCTGGAGTGGGGGCCGGATAGCCAAAAACATTCAGTACTTC.